This T cell receptor (beta chain) was sequenced in a study of blood T cell repertoires in COVID-19. Study information: There were acute and convalescent COVID-19 samples, and they came from the United States, Italy and Spain.

The study recruited people aged 18 to 89 years across about two dozen US areas. Sequenced by immunoSEQ multiplex PCR; TCRdb stores in-frame clones only, minus some. The sample contains approximately 300,000 clones, over 75% of which appear only once. The CDR3 runs to 15 residues. The junction had 4 bases not matched to a gene; V was cut back by 4 bases and J by 1 base. The germline gives CDR1 SGHRS, CDR2 YFSETQ. The chain joins TRBV5-1 to TRBJ2-1; 8 bases match TRBD1. Sequencing was done on a sample of PBMCs or T cells enriched from blood (not recorded which). The receptor was isolated from a woman under 30 who had recovered from COVID-19. CDR3 amino acids: CASSLGQGSYNEQFF. In DNA, the CDR3 is TGCGCCAGCAGCCTCGGACAGGGTTCCTACAATGAGCAGTTCTTC.